The clone carrying this TCR beta chain is a singleton in its sample. CDR3 length equals 13 residues. The trim removed 10 bases at V and 7 bases at J, leaving 11 bases unmatched. Looked up from germline, CDR1 is MNHNY and CDR2 is SVGAGI (reference sequence). Original methodology: Researchers report that nucleated cell counts were estimated from reference gene primer amplification. The protocol was immunoSEQ multiplex PCR, while the TCRdb copy is restricted to in-frame clones and leaves out a portion. That table supplies the V and J calls and clone size; D and trimming were determined from the DNA. Of some 520,000 clones listed, roughly 89% are singletons. The source of the sample is a study of blood T cell repertoires in COVID-19. On the study more broadly: Specimens from acute and convalescent COVID-19 originated in the United States, Italy and Spain. Nucleic acid was either cDNA or gDNA, and it came from T cells, B-cell-depleted T cells, or PBMCs.

Seattle-derived patients entered the study during active infection and were followed longitudinally. This receptor was obtained from a man between 18 and 29 years old with COVID-19, enrolled during active disease. The chain links TRBV6-6 to TRBJ1-1; 8 bases line up with TRBD1. Source material: peripheral blood. Here the CDR3 reads CATSRGQVDEAFF. The CDR3 bases are TGTGCCACCTCGCGGGGACAGGTAGATGAAGCTTTCTTT.